This is a list of T cell receptor beta chains from one sample in a study of CD8 T cells in Susac syndrome. TCRdb ran MiXCR on the immunoSEQ multiplex PCR reads and lists one entry per CDR3 protein. The sample contains 150,000 to 200,000 distinct CDR3 sequences, around 94% of which appear only once. The sample comprised CD4+ T cells from PBMCs. These receptors were collected from a human donor with multiple sclerosis. Both conserved end residues are part of each CDR3. Each record gives: V gene, CDR3 protein.

TRBV5-4,CASSLGVGTGRGQETQYF
TRBV7-2,CASSRDYNEQFF
TRBV1,CTSSPRRRNTEAFF
TRBV2,CASSGDSGSNQPQHF
TRBV30,CAWSVGGSGANVLTF
TRBV18,CASSPFEEGNNEQFF
TRBV6-1,CASSQDNYGYTF
TRBV7-9,CASSPRAATGELFF
TRBV2,CANSGNTEAFF
TRBV3-1,CASSRLGVSGYTF